The 2 T cell receptor beta chains reported below all come from one sample, sequenced in a study of cytomegalovirus exposure and HLA in healthy donors. Researchers ran the PCR with 60 Vbeta and 13 Jbeta primers. Data came from immunoSEQ multiplex PCR; TCRdb stores just in-frame clones and leaves some out. This sample yields over 95,000 clones, of which 76% are seen a single time; more than 1.5% belongs to the top ten. The sequenced sample was PBMCs. Receptors originate from a man in his forties or fifties in good health and CMV-seronegative.

The CDR3 DNA reads as TGTGCCAGCAGCTTCCAGCCGGGGGGCTACAATGAGCAGTTCTTC. Translation: CASSFQPGGYNEQFF. The genes are TRBV7-3 and TRBJ2-1; 7 bases fit TRBD2. The CDR3 consists of 15 residues. Looked up from germline, CDR1 is SGHTA and CDR2 is FQGTGA. J lost 3 bases, V lost 3 bases, and 5 bases had no gene match.

This clone came up a few times. The V and J genes are TRBV6-1 and TRBJ2-1, with 10 nucleotides matching TRBD2. Germline CDR1 reads MNHNS; CDR2 reads SASEGT. V dropped 3 bases and J dropped 10; count of bases not matched to a gene: 9. The CDR3 extends over 15 amino acids. CDR3 sequence (DNA): TGTGCCAGCAGTGAGGGACTAGCGTCCGAAGGCGAGCAGTTCTTC. Translating gives CASSEGLASEGEQFF.